This section outlines one T cell receptor beta chain sequence together with its context. Enrolment of Seattle patients took place during active infection, and they were followed longitudinally. In the original processing: The authors estimated nucleated cell counts from reference gene primer amplification. Profiling relied on immunoSEQ multiplex PCR, and the TCRdb table lists in-frame clones only, not all of them. That table is the source of V, J and clone size, and D and trimming were worked out from the DNA. The data show about 210,000 clones, roughly 80% seen once. The data are from a study of blood T cell repertoires in COVID-19. Study background: From T cells, B-cell-depleted T cells, or PBMCs came the material, which was cDNA or gDNA.

Sequencing input: peripheral blood. The receptor was isolated from a woman of 80 years or more with COVID-19, enrolled during active disease.

The CDR3 DNA follows: TGCGCCAGCAGCTCCCAGGGGATAGGAGAAGCTTTCTTT. This codes for CASSSQGIGEAFF. The chain joins TRBV5-1 to TRBJ1-1; the D gene is possibly TRBD1 (6 bases). The ends were cut back, 3 bases at V and 8 bases at J, with 14 bases in the middle. This CDR3 comprises 13 residues. In germline, CDR1 is SGHRS, CDR2 YFSETQ.